This T cell receptor beta chain appears in the sequencing data of a study of T cells in Graves' hyperthyroidism and ophthalmopathy. Study-level points and caveats: In blood, most of the thyroid clonotypes expanded above 0.001 were also present. It was a median about 6 months before onset that the model predicted ophthalmopathy.

Authors of the study amplified TCR beta CDR3 regions from RNA transcripts. In the first-round RT-PCR of the TCR CDR3, the HTBI primer set was used. TCRdb used MiXCR to reprocess the multiplex PCR reads, holding one entry per CDR3 protein. The repertoire holds fewer than 450,000 distinct CDR3 sequences, about 14% seen once, with 25% to 30% in the top ten. Regarding this clonotype: Antigen specificity is unknown.

V lost 5 bases, J lost 0 bases, and 10 bases stayed unmatched. Germline V gene sequence: CDR1 SNHLY, CDR2 FYNNEI. The CDR3 totals 16 residues. The source of this sequence is a man in his fifties with Graves' ophthalmopathy. The material sequenced was blood. This rearrangement joins TRBV2 to TRBJ2-7, with 7 bases identical to TRBD1. The CDR3 loop is CASSKIPGQPSYEQYF. The DNA for the CDR3 is TGTGCCAGCAGTAAGATACCGGGACAGCCCTCCTACGAGCAGTACTTC.